This is a list of T cell receptor beta chains from one sample in a study of identical twins. TCRdb passed the 5' RACE reads through MiXCR, listing each CDR3 protein once. The profile shows 690,000 or so distinct CDR3 sequences, around 6% of them singletons. Sequencing was performed on naive T cells sorted from blood. These receptors all come from a man between 18 and 35 years old in good health. The conserved cysteine and the conserved F or W are not part of the CDR3 here. Part of the rows lack a size; the others show once, few, many or a class for expanded clones.

TRBV7-9	TRBJ1-2	NA	ASSPYRVAYGYT
TRBV10-3	TRBJ2-1	NA	AISLAEGWNEQF
TRBV12-3/TRBV12-4	TRBJ2-3	many	ASSLALLAGGTDTQY
TRBV5-6	TRBJ2-3	NA	ASSLRGTTTDTQY
TRBV2	TRBJ1-2	NA	ASSGRADIYGYT
TRBV25-1	TRBJ2-2	NA	ASAPGSRSGELF
TRBV27	TRBJ2-7	many	ASRTVLGTNPYEQY
TRBV29-1	TRBJ1-2	many	SVSDTRGHGYT
TRBV6-5	TRBJ2-3	NA	ASSYLGSDTQY
TRBV6-5	TRBJ1-1	many	ASSYVTGNTEAF
TRBV12-3/TRBV12-4	TRBJ2-1	many	ASKLPGSSYNEQF
TRBV2	TRBJ2-4	NA	ASSPGLTSGSPQY
TRBV12-3/TRBV12-4	TRBJ2-3	NA	ASSLSGGPLTDTQY
TRBV12-5	TRBJ2-3	many	ASGWSYTDTQY
TRBV15	TRBJ1-3	many	ATSRDRGGYSGNTIY
TRBV5-8	TRBJ2-5	many	ASSLIRVPSETQY
TRBV6-2/TRBV6-3	TRBJ2-2	few	ASSFQADGELF
TRBV12-3/TRBV12-4	TRBJ2-5	many	ASSFRGGETQY
TRBV12-3/TRBV12-4	TRBJ2-3	many	ASDIRTGTDTQY
TRBV2	TRBJ2-3	NA	ASSVSRLAATDTQY
TRBV7-9	TRBJ2-1	many	ASSPIALWRGLNEQF
TRBV27	TRBJ2-3	NA	ASSSYPGDAQY
TRBV5-1	TRBJ2-1	few	ASSFGGLAGDNEQF